The 11 T cell receptor beta chains in this list originate from one sample, sequenced in a study of OX40 agonist ivuxolimab in advanced cancers. Clones were sequenced by immunoSEQ multiplex PCR, and TCRdb holds only the in-frame ones, with some missing. Among approximately 76,000 clones listed, 80% to 90% were seen once. The sample here was CD4+ or CD8+ T cells sorted from blood, taken in a trial of the OX40 agonist ivuxolimab. Receptors were obtained from an adult with an advanced solid tumor such as melanoma, head and neck, liver or kidney cancer.

The V call is TRBV19, the J call TRBJ2-7, with TRBD1 as a possible D gene (6 bases). This CDR3 region has 14 residues. The V gene's germline CDR1 is LNHDA and CDR2 SQIVND (reference sequence). Trimming left V 3 bases short and J 2 bases short, with 11 bases between. The DNA of the CDR3 is TGTGCCAGTAGTATGCTGGGACAAACCTACGAGCAGTACTTC. It translates to CASSMLGQTYEQYF.

The rearrangement uses TRBV18 and TRBJ1-1; no definite D call. V gave up 6 bases and J gave up 6 bases, with 20 bases separating them. CDR3 length: 15 residues. CDR1 and CDR2 (germline): KGHSH, LQKENI. CDR3 nucleotides: TGTGCCAGCTCTCGCGACACCGGGGTTTTCGCTGAAGCTTTCTTT. Translating gives CASSRDTGVFAEAFF.

CDR3 protein: CASSENADSNYGYTF. The DNA of the CDR3 is TGTGCCAGCAGTGAGAACGCGGATTCTAACTATGGCTACACCTTC. This chain uses TRBV6-1 with TRBJ1-2, with unresolved D. V lost 3 bases to trimming and J lost 0 bases, with 11 bases between them. The CDR3 covers 15 residues. The germline gives CDR1 MNHNS, CDR2 SASEGT.

Note on this clone: Distinct nucleotide sequences in the sample also encode this CDR3. The V and J genes are TRBV7-3 and TRBJ1-5; no clear D gene. V lost 2 bases and J 2 bases, leaving 1 base between the germline ends. The CDR3 extends over 12 amino acids. Per the germline V gene, CDR1 is SGHTA and CDR2 is FQGTGA. The CDR3 region has the DNA TGTGCCAGCAGCTTAGGCAATCAGCCCCAGCATTTT. This encodes CASSLGNQPQHF.

In this sample, this clone turned up once. The gene calls are TRBV19 and TRBJ1-2; D call uncertain. Germline CDR1 LNHDA, CDR2 SQIVND (reference sequence). Trimming removed 4 bases from V and 2 bases from J, with 11 bases in between. CDR3 length: 14 residues. CDR3 residues: CASSTDGKNYGYTF. The CDR3, as DNA: TGTGCCAGTAGTACCGACGGAAAGAACTATGGCTACACCTTC.

The chain employs TRBV7-3 and TRBJ2-6; D might be TRBD1 (6 bases). The CDR3 is 18 residues long. Trimming took off 2 bases at V and 1 base at J, with 15 bases between the two ends. Germline V gene lookup returns CDR1 SGHTA and CDR2 FQGTGA. CDR3 sequence (DNA): TGTGCCAGCAGCTTAGAAGGCAGGGGTCCTTCTGGGGCCAACGTCCTGACTTTC. This gives the protein CASSLEGRGPSGANVLTF.

V usage is TRBV18 and J usage is TRBJ2-5; 7 bases fit TRBD2. This CDR3 is 17 amino acids long. Germline-derived CDR1 and CDR2 are KGHSH and LQKENI. V gave up 2 bases and J gave up 3 bases; unmatched junction bases: 12. CDR3 residues: CASSPKGPAGWEETQYF. CDR3 bases: TGTGCCAGCTCACCAAAGGGCCCAGCGGGATGGGAAGAGACCCAGTACTTC.

The chain joins TRBV12-5 to TRBJ1-5; TRBD1 matches 8 bases. The CDR3 is 14 amino acids. V lost 6 bases to trimming and J lost 4 bases; unmatched junction nucleotides: 5. CDR1 LGHNT and CDR2 FRNRAP come from the germline V gene. The CDR3 is CASGPQGANQPQHF. CDR3 nucleotides: TGTGCTAGTGGACCGCAGGGGGCTAATCAGCCCCAGCATTTT.

The CDR3 region has the DNA TGTGCCAGTAGTTCCTTGGACAGGGACACTGAAGCTTTCTTT. As protein: CASSSLDRDTEAFF. This chain connects TRBV19 to TRBJ1-1, with TRBD1 identical over 8 bases. Germline V gene sequence: CDR1 LNHDA, CDR2 SQIVND (reference sequence). The CDR3 is made up of 14 amino acids. V was pared by 5 bases and J by 3 bases, with 5 bases of the junction left unmatched.

This clone has just one count. CDR3 sequence reads: CASSFREIGYTF. The CDR3 region has the DNA TGTGCCAGCAGCTTTAGGGAGATTGGCTACACCTTC. This chain joins TRBV2 and TRBJ1-2; D is unresolved. V shed 6 bases and J shed 7 bases, with 12 bases lying between them. Germline CDR1 and CDR2: SNHLY and FYNNEI. The CDR3 has 12 residues.

CDR3 bases: TGTGCCAGCAGCCAAGCCTCGGGACTAGCCTCCTACGAGCAGTACTTC. Translation gives CASSQASGLASYEQYF. This sequence joins TRBV4-2 and TRBJ2-7, with 9 bases aligning to TRBD2. CDR1 and CDR2 (germline): LGHNA, YNFKEQ. V shed 1 base and J 0 bases; nucleotides not matched to a gene: 4. CDR3 length: 16 residues.